This TCR beta chain was identified in a study of PD-1 blockade in classical Hodgkin lymphoma. The study, taken as a whole, reports: Baseline TCR diversity was reportedly lower in newly diagnosed patients than healthy donors.

Note on this clone: The antigen is unknown.

Noted time point: cycle 4 day 1 (C4D1), after more than five weeks of nivolumab. Relapse was seen in all patients after autologous stem cell transplantation, and brentuximab vedotin exposure was variable. Clones were sequenced by immunoSEQ multiplex PCR, and TCRdb holds only the in-frame ones, with some missing. The data show tens of thousands of clones, around 94% seen once. V dropped 2 bases and J dropped 3 bases, with 12 bases sitting between them. Germline V lookup: CDR1 SGDLS, CDR2 YYNGEE. The CDR3 length is 14 residues. This chain uses TRBV9 with TRBJ2-7, with D unclear. Sequences were derived from peripheral blood mononuclear cells (PBMCs), sampled before the fourth cycle of nivolumab. The TCR comes from a human donor with classical Hodgkin lymphoma. The CDR3 nucleotides are TGTGCCAGCAGCGTGTCCCCCTCAAACTACGAGCAGTACTTC. This sequence encodes CASSVSPSNYEQYF. Supplemented by reference TRBV9 and TRBJ2-7, the full variable domain reads DSGVTQTPKHLITATGQRVTLRCSPRSGDLSVYWYQQSLDQGLQFLIQYYNGEERAKGNILERFSAQQFPDLHSELNLSSLELGDSALYFCASSVSPSNYEQYFGPGTRLTVT.